This TCR beta chain stems from a study of blood T cells in healthy people across ages. Study-wide results and limits: For the donors, CMV status was unknown and possibly confounded expanded clonotype changes. A strong correlation was seen between TCR beta diversity and naive T cell percentage.

The CDR3 has 12 amino acids. The authors isolated at least 6.5 million PBMCs per sample. Extracted total RNA amounted to at least 5.5 micrograms for each sample. A sample-barcoded 5' primer and a J-beta primer mix were used in a second PCR of roughly 7 to 11 cycles. One entry per CDR3 protein, called by TCRdb with MiXCR from the 5' RACE reads. This table has roughly 800,000 distinct CDR3 sequences, around 36% appearing once. For this clonotype: The target antigen is unknown.

Material: blood. The clonotype comes from a man younger than 30 in good health. V gene TRBV21-1 combines with J gene TRBJ2-1; the table's D call, TRBD1, has no DNA check behind it. TRBV21-1 represents a pseudogene. The CDR3 DNA reads as TGTGCCAGGGTGGACAGGGGGCATGAGCAGTTCTTC. Translating gives CARVDRGHEQFF.